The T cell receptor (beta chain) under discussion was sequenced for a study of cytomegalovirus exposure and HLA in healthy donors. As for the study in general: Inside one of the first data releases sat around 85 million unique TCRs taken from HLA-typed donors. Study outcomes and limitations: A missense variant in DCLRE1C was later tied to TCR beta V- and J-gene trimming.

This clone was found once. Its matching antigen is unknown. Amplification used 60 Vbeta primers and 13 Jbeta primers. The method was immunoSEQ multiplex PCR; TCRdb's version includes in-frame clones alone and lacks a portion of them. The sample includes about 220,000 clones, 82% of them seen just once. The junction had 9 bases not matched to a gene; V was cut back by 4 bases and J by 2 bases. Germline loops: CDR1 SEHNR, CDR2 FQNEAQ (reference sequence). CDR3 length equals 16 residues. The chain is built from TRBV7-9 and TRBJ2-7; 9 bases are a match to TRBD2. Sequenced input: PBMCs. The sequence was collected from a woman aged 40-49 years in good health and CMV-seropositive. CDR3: CASSSLGGGGAYEQYF. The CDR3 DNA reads TGTGCCAGCAGCTCCCTCGGCGGCGGGGGGGCCTACGAGCAGTACTTC.